This T cell receptor beta chain comes out of a study of cytomegalovirus exposure and HLA in healthy donors. Broader study findings: Among the CMV-associated chains, three were confirmed in vitro as specific for CMV antigens. In a later analysis, TCR beta V- and J-gene trimming showed a link to a missense DCLRE1C variant.

CDR3 size: 17 residues. The trim removed 4 bases at V and 5 bases at J, leaving 13 bases unmatched. CDR1 is SGHRS, CDR2 YFSETQ, per germline. Researchers ran the PCR with 60 Vbeta and 13 Jbeta primers. Clones were sequenced by immunoSEQ multiplex PCR, and TCRdb holds only the in-frame ones, with some missing. The sample consists of roughly 120,000 clones, around 68% of them appearing once. Concerning this clone: Its matching antigen is unknown.

This receptor was obtained from a woman in her forties or fifties in good health and CMV-seropositive. Source material: PBMCs. The J gene is TRBJ2-2, the V gene TRBV5-1, with TRBD2 matching over 8 bases. DNA of the CDR3: TGCGCCAGCAGCCGTGGGGGTAGCGGGGTTCTAACCGGGGAGCTGTTTTTT. Translated, it gives CASSRGGSGVLTGELFF.